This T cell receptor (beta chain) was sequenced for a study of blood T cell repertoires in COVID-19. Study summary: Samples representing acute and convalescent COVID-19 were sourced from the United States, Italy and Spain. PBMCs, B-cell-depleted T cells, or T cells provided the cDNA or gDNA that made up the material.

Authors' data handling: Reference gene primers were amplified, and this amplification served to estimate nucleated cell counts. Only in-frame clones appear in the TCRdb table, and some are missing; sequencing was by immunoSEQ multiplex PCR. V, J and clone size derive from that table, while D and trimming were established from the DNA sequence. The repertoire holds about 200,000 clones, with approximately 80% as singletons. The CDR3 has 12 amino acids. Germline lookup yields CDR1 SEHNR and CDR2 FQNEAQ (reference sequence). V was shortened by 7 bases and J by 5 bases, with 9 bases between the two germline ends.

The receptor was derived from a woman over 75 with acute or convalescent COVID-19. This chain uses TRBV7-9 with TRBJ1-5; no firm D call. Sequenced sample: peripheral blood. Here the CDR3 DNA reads TGTGCCAGCACACGCGGGGATCAGCCCCAGCATTTT. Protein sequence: CASTRGDQPQHF.